This T cell receptor (beta chain) was captured by sequencing in a study of beta chain features in type 1 diabetes. Study-level results: Shortening that was moderate but significant affected the TCRB CDR3s of Type 1 diabetes patients in all four CD4+ subsets.

After removal of 2 bases from V and 9 bases from J, the junction contained 11 bases not matched to a gene. Germline-derived CDR1 and CDR2 are SGDLS and YYNGEE. The CDR3 has 15 amino acids. With regard to this clone: Its antigen is undetermined.

Expressed TCRB transcripts were sequenced because the isolated RNA had all been reverse transcribed beforehand. Profiling relied on immunoSEQ multiplex PCR, and the TCRdb table lists in-frame clones only, not all of them. The table lists 250,000 to 300,000 clones, about 13% of them singletons. This TCR came from a young man with type 1 diabetes. Specimen: naive CD4+ T cells from blood. The chain is built from TRBV9 and TRBJ2-1; TRBD2 matches 7 bases. CDR3 amino acids: CASSVSWEGWSEQFF. The CDR3 DNA reads TGTGCCAGCAGCGTTTCGTGGGAGGGGTGGAGTGAGCAGTTCTTC.